This T cell receptor (beta chain) is drawn from a study of T cells in tuberculosis. Study-wide findings and caveats: Smaller alpha distances in active tuberculosis partly reflected shorter CDR3-alpha lengths. Active tuberculosis TCR-alpha repertoires lay closer to GMM-specific TCRs than IGRA-negative controls, suggesting clonal expansion.

Trimming shortened V by 0 bases and J by 4 bases, and 7 bases separated the two germline ends. Germline values: CDR1 SGHDT, CDR2 YYEEEE. This CDR3 has 13 amino acids. HIV-seronegative South African adults aged 18 years or older had newly diagnosed active tuberculosis. Regarding this clone: Antigen unknown.

Clones were sequenced by immunoSEQ multiplex PCR, and TCRdb holds only the in-frame ones, with some missing. The sample shows some 10,000 clones, roughly 93% of them seen only once. The sample taken for sequencing was PBMCs. V is TRBV5-6 and J is TRBJ1-2, with D maybe TRBD1 (5 bases). The clonotype originates from an adult with tuberculosis. Here the CDR3 DNA reads TGTGCCAGCAGCTTGGGACAGAGCTATGGCTACACCTTC. It codes for CASSLGQSYGYTF.